The clone carrying this TCR beta chain has only one observation. Other DNA sequences of this sample code for an identical CDR3. This sample was taken from a study of T cell changes during pregnancy in multiple sclerosis. The CDR3 totals 11 residues. Germline V CDR1 and CDR2: SGHTA, FQGNSA. V was trimmed by 5 bases and J by 3 bases, leaving 4 bases between them. Sequenced by immunoSEQ multiplex PCR; TCRdb stores in-frame clones only, minus some. In the table there are 60,000 to 70,000 clones, roughly 89% of which are singletons. The gene calls are TRBV7-2 and TRBJ1-2; the D is unclear. The TCR was taken from a female donor in good health, enrolled as a control in a pregnancy study. The sample here was peripheral blood, taken in the third trimester of pregnancy. CDR3 in DNA: TGTGCCAGCAGCCCAGACTATGGCTACACCTTC. Translating it yields CASSPDYGYTF.